The entry below describes one TCR beta chain. What it binds is not known. General study findings and limits: In terms of TCR gene usage, tumor memory CD4+ T cells clustered together with blood and lymph node memory CD4+ cells, as well as with lymph node naive CD4+ cells.

TCRdb re-analysed the 5' RACE reads in MiXCR, keeping a single row per CDR3 protein. The data contain under 35,000 distinct CDR3 sequences, approximately 25% of them singletons. V was trimmed by 6 bases and J by 5 bases, leaving 11 bases between them. This CDR3 comprises 13 residues. Germline assignment: CDR1 SNHLY and CDR2 FYNNEI. Sequencing was done on a sample of memory CD4+ T cells sorted from blood. As for subset: memory CD4+ T cells, CD4+CD45RO+CD25-. This receptor was taken from a female donor with breast cancer. The V gene is TRBV2, the J gene TRBJ2-1; D is tentatively TRBD1 or TRBD2 (5 bases each). The DNA for the CDR3 is TGTGCCAGCAGGAGGGACGTAAACAATGAGCAGTTCTTC. As protein: CASRRDVNNEQFF.